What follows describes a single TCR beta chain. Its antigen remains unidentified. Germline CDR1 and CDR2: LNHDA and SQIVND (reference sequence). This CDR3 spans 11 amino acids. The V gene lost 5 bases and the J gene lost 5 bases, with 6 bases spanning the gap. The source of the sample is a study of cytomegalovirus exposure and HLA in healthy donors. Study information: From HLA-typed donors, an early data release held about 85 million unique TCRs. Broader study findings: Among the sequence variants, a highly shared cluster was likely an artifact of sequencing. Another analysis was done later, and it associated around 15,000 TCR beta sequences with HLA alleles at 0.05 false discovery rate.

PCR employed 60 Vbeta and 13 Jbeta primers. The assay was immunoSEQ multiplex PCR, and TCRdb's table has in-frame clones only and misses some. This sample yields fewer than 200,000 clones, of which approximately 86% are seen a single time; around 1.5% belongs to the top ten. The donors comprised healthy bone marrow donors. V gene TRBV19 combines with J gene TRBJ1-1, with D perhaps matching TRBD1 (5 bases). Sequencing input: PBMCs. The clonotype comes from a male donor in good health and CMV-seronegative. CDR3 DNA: TGTGCCAGTAGTCGGGGGACTGAAGCTTTCTTT. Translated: CASSRGTEAFF.